This entry features one TCR beta chain sequence. The antigen is not known. These data are taken from a study of tumor-infiltrating lymphocytes in primary liver carcinoma. Study as a whole: The neoplasms were of stage T1-T3 N0M0, with dimensions of 4.2 to 10 cm across. Findings of the study overall: About 7-25% of top clones, no more, were shared by all five regions. Tumors reached a significantly greater top-250-clone fraction than blood did (p = 0.039).

Each 20-30 mg portion of unsorted bulk tissue served as the source for co-extraction of RNA and DNA. V dropped 4 bases and J dropped 6 bases, with 37 bases sitting between them. CDR1 and CDR2 from the germline V gene are MNHEY and SVGEGT. This CDR3 comprises 22 residues. Reverse transcription of roughly 470 ng total RNA with a constant-region primer produced TCR beta cDNA. Generation of the TCR beta libraries relied on three nested multiplex PCR rounds using slightly modified ARM-PCR. Amplification in the first two PCR rounds was performed using TRBV1-TRBV30 forward primers and a C-beta reverse primer for 9 to 11 cycles each. MiXCR, applied by TCRdb to the multiplex PCR reads, yields one record per CDR3 protein. Counted here are about 190,000 distinct CDR3 sequences, 70% to 90% occurring once; the ten biggest clones make up 15% to 20%.

The sequencing input was tumor tissue from primary liver carcinoma. The chain couples TRBV6-2 or TRBV6-3 to TRBJ2-1, with D tentatively TRBD1 (6 bases). This sequence was found in a middle-aged man with primary liver carcinoma and hepatitis B virus infection. This chain's CDR3 is CASSFLIEAWVIGGERVNEQFF. The CDR3 DNA follows: TGTGCCAGCAGTTTCCTGATTGAGGCGTGGGTTATAGGGGGAGAAAGGGTCAATGAGCAGTTCTTC.